This TCR beta chain derives from a study of blood T cells in healthy people across ages. At the level of the study: In model experiments, template switching was able to capture about one barcoded beta molecule for every two T cells that were present.

The study drew donors from healthy Caucasian individuals in Russia aged roughly 6 to 95. This clonotype was counted between two and nine times. What it binds is not known. A second about 7 to 12 cycle PCR used barcoded and J-beta primers. TCRdb re-derived calls from the 5' RACE reads in MiXCR, one entry per CDR3 protein. Of about 1.4 million distinct CDR3 sequences in the sample, approximately 59% were seen once. Germline CDR1 is PRHDT and CDR2 is FYEKMQ (reference sequence). V trimming: 5 bases; J trimming: 4 bases; junction bases outside the gene matches: 12. The CDR3 is 16 amino acids. Study results and caveats: Among T cells, TCR beta diversity per million cells dropped roughly linearly as age rose. Long-lived and aged donors differed, with more naive CD4+ cells and higher diversity in the long-lived.

The source material was blood. The chain has TRBV13 and TRBJ1-2; TRBD1 aligns across 8 bases. The clonotype was recovered from a man between 18 and 35 years old in good health. CDR3 in amino acids: CASSLSRQGARYGYTF. CDR3 nucleotide sequence: TGTGCCAGCAGCCTCAGTCGGCAGGGGGCGCGCTATGGCTACACCTTC.